This is a list of T cell receptor beta chains from one sample in a study of cytomegalovirus exposure and HLA in healthy donors. Libraries were prepared by immunoSEQ multiplex PCR; TCRdb keeps only in-frame clonotypes and omits some of them. The repertoire holds about 270,000 clones, with 80% to 90% as singletons. The sequencing input was PBMCs. These receptors all come from a woman under 30 in good health and CMV-seronegative. Both conserved end residues are part of each CDR3. The D gene is left open where the match is weak. Rows give clone size only sometimes, using once, few, many, or a class for an expanded clone.

D	size	V	J	CDR3	DNA
TRBD1	NA	TRBV30	TRBJ1-2	CACSDRGYGYTF	TGTGCCTGCAGCGACAGGGGTTATGGCTACACCTTC
NA	NA	TRBV28	TRBJ2-7	CASIPPGSLAYEQYF	TGTGCCAGCATCCCCCCCGGGAGCCTAGCCTACGAGCAGTACTTC
NA	NA	TRBV14	TRBJ2-1	CASSQVQGTYEQFF	TGTGCCAGCAGCCAAGTCCAGGGAACGTATGAGCAGTTCTTC
NA	NA	TRBV25-1	TRBJ2-7	CASRRRDSVYEQYF	TGTGCCAGCAGGCGGCGGGACAGTGTCTACGAGCAGTACTTC
NA	NA	TRBV6-5	TRBJ2-1	CASSYSRTAINEQFF	TGTGCCAGCAGTTACTCCCGGACTGCTATCAATGAGCAGTTCTTC
NA	NA	TRBV28	TRBJ1-3	CASSTLTGLGTIYF	TGTGCCAGCAGTACCCTGACAGGACTGGGCACCATATATTTT
TRBD1	NA	TRBV4-1	TRBJ1-5	CASSQASGQADQPQHF	TGCGCCAGCAGCCAAGCATCTGGACAGGCGGATCAGCCCCAGCATTTT
TRBD1	NA	TRBV5-1	TRBJ1-2	CASSSDRFNYGYTF	TGCGCCAGCAGCTCGGACAGGTTTAACTATGGCTACACCTTC
TRBD2	NA	TRBV9	TRBJ2-5	CASSVGNWAGEETQYF	TGTGCCAGCAGCGTAGGCAATTGGGCGGGGGAAGAGACCCAGTACTTC
TRBD1	few	TRBV13	TRBJ1-1	CASSLDRVTEAFF	TGTGCCAGCAGCCTCGACAGGGTCACTGAAGCTTTCTTT
NA	few	TRBV7-8	TRBJ1-6	CASSLGTFNSPLHF	TGTGCCAGCAGCTTAGGGACTTTTAATTCACCCCTCCACTTT
NA	NA	TRBV7-6	TRBJ1-6	CASRQDFGDSPLHF	TGTGCCAGCAGGCAAGACTTCGGGGATTCACCCCTCCACTTT
NA	NA	TRBV6-5	TRBJ1-2	CASTPGQDNYGYTF	TGTGCCAGCACCCCGGGACAAGACAACTATGGCTACACCTTC
TRBD1	NA	TRBV11-2	TRBJ1-1	CASSFGTGGRTEAFF	TGTGCCAGCAGCTTCGGGACAGGGGGCCGGACTGAAGCTTTCTTT
NA	once	TRBV6-5	TRBJ1-5	CASSWGGSNQPQHF	TGTGCCAGCAGTTGGGGCGGTAGCAATCAGCCCCAGCATTTT
NA	few	TRBV25-1	TRBJ2-7	CASSLTRDEQYF	TGTGCCAGCAGTCTCACACGGGACGAGCAGTACTTC
TRBD2	NA	TRBV5-4	TRBJ2-7	CASSFSGDPYEQYF	TGTGCCAGCAGCTTTAGCGGGGACCCCTACGAGCAGTACTTC
TRBD2	NA	TRBV29-1	TRBJ2-5	CSVAAGGPVETQYF	TGCAGCGTTGCAGCGGGGGGGCCGGTAGAGACCCAGTACTTC
TRBD1	NA	TRBV30	TRBJ2-1	CAWRLGQGPYNEQFF	TGTGCCTGGAGACTAGGACAGGGCCCGTACAATGAGCAGTTCTTC
TRBD2	NA	TRBV9	TRBJ2-1	CASSVERSGTSRYNEQFF	TGTGCCAGCAGCGTAGAACGGTCGGGGACTAGCCGTTACAATGAGCAGTTCTTC
NA	NA	TRBV13	TRBJ2-7	CASSPSGPDSYEQYF	TGTGCCAGCAGCCCCTCAGGGCCGGATTCCTACGAGCAGTACTTC
NA	NA	TRBV7-9	TRBJ2-7	CASSSGGPPQQYF	TGTGCCAGCAGCTCCGGGGGACCCCCTCAGCAGTACTTC
TRBD2	once	TRBV6-5	TRBJ2-3	CASSYSGTRDTQYF	TGTGCCAGCAGTTATTCCGGGACTAGGGATACGCAGTATTTT
NA	NA	TRBV7-6	TRBJ1-3	CASSLGVRTNSGNTIYF	TGTGCCAGCAGCTTGGGTGTCAGGACTAACTCTGGAAACACCATATATTTT
NA	few	TRBV27	TRBJ1-3	CASRSAGNTIYF	TGTGCCAGCAGAAGCGCTGGAAACACCATATATTTT
NA	few	TRBV7-9	TRBJ1-2	CASGPAGTNGYTF	TGTGCCAGCGGGCCGGCAGGGACTAACGGCTACACCTTC